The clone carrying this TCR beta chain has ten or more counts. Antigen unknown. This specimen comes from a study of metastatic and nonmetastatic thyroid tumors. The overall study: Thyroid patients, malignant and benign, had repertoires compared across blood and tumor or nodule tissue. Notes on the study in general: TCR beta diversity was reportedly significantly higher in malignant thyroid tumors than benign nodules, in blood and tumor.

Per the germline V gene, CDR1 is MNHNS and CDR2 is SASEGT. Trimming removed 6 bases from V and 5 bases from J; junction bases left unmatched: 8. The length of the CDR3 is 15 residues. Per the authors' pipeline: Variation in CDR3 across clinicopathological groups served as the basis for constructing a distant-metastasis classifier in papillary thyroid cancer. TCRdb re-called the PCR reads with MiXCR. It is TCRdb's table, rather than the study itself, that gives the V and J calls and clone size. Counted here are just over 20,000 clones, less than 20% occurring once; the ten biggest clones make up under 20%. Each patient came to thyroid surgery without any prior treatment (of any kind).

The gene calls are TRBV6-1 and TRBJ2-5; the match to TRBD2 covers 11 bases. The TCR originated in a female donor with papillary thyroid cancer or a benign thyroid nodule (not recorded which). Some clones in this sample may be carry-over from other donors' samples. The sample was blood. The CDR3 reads CASSTLAGGTETQYF. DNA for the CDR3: TGTGCCAGCAGCACCCTAGCGGGAGGAACGGAGACCCAGTACTTC.